This T cell receptor (beta chain) was profiled in a study of Ad26.COV2.S vaccination and SARS-CoV-2 variants. Study background: Enrolled in COV1001, the donor was in the Ad26.COV2.S trial arm, which received the vaccine.

The CDR3 sequence is 14 residues long. Germline assignment: CDR1 GTSNPN and CDR2 SVGIG (reference sequence). V lost 3 bases to trimming and J lost 8 bases; unmatched junction nucleotides: 6. Treatment reported: roughly 19 received Ad26.COV2.S at low or high dose, single or two shots; 5 received placebo; per-sample allocation not given. Collection of the samples took place on day 63 after the first injection of vaccine or placebo. The data were produced by immunoSEQ multiplex PCR, yet TCRdb's version contains in-frame clones alone and is incomplete. Among fewer than 900,000 clones listed, around 89% were seen once.

The receptor's source is a person between 18 and 60 years old who received the Ad26.COV2.S COVID-19 vaccine or a placebo. Sequencing was performed on peripheral blood, taken in a trial of Ad26.COV2.S vaccine versus placebo. This sequence joins TRBV30 and TRBJ1-6, with TRBD1 identical over 8 bases. The CDR3 sequence: CAWSGDRGYSPLHF. CDR3 nucleotides: TGTGCCTGGAGCGGCGACAGGGGCTATTCACCCCTCCACTTT.